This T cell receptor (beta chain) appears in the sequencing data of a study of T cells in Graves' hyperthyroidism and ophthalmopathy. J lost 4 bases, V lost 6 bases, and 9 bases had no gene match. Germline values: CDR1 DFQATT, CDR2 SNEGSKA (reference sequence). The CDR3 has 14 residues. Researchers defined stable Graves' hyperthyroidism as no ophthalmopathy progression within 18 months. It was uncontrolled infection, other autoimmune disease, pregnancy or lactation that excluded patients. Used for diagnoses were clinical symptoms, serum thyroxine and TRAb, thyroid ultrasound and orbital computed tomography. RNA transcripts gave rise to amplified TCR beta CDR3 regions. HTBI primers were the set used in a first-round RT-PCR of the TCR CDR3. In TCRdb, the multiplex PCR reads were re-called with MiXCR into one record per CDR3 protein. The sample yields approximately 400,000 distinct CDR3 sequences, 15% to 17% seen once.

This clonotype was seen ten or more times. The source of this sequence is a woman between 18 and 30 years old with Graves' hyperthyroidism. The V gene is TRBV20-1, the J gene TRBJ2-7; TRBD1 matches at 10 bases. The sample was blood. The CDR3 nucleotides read TGCAGTGCGGATAAGACAGGGGGCGTGTACGAGCAGTACTTC. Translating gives CSADKTGGVYEQYF.